Listed below are T cell receptor beta chains from one sample, sequenced in a study of T cell repertoires in cytomegalovirus infection. One entry per CDR3 protein, called by TCRdb with MiXCR from the reads. The sample carries around 260,000 distinct CDR3 sequences, roughly 9.1% recorded once. Sequenced material: PBMCs. The receptors were gathered from a human donor in good health (CMV status not recorded). Some clones in this sample may be carry-over from other donors' samples. Each CDR3 is given with its conserved first and last residue. The D gene is left open where the match is weak. A clone size is listed for some rows: how often the clone was seen (once, few, many), or a class if it is expanded.

CDR3nt	CDR3aa	d_gene	abundance	j_gene	v_gene	len
TGCAGTGCTAGAGATCCAGGGCCCGGGGAGCTGTTTTTT	CSARDPGPGELFF	-	few	TRBJ2-2	TRBV20-1	13
TGTGCCACCAAATCCCAAAAGGCGACTGAAGCTTTCTTT	CATKSQKATEAFF	-	few	TRBJ1-1	TRBV19	13
TGTGCCAGCAGCTCCCCCGAGGGAGGTAGTAGCACAGATACGCAGTATTTT	CASSSPEGGSSTDTQYF	-	many	TRBJ2-3	TRBV5-4	17
TGTGCCAGCAGTTTTGACCTCCGGGACAGCCTGAGAGAGCAGTACTTC	CASSFDLRDSLREQYF	TRBD1	many	TRBJ2-7	TRBV12-3/TRBV12-4	16
TGTGCCAGCAGCTTAGGGGGGGACTGGGAGACCCAGTACTTC	CASSLGGDWETQYF	-	many	TRBJ2-5	TRBV7-2	14
TGTGCCAGCAGCTTAGAAAGGAGGGACAGGAATCAGCCCCAGCATTTT	CASSLERRDRNQPQHF	TRBD1	many	TRBJ1-5	TRBV7-8	16
TGTGCCAGCAGCGCGACAGGGAGTAATCAGCCCCAGCATTTT	CASSATGSNQPQHF	TRBD1	many	TRBJ1-5	TRBV7-2	14
TGTGCCAGCAGCTCTGAACTAGCGGGAGGAGGGCGTACGCAGTATTTT	CASSSELAGGGRTQYF	TRBD2	many	TRBJ2-3	TRBV7-9	16
TGTGCCAGCAGCCCCGGGATCCTCGGGACTGAAGCTTTCTTT	CASSPGILGTEAFF	-	few	TRBJ1-1	TRBV14	14
TGTGCCAGCAGCTTGGATCAGACCTCCTACGAGCAGTACTTC	CASSLDQTSYEQYF	-	-	TRBJ2-7	TRBV5-4	14
TGTGCCAGCACCACGCCCCCCAGTCAGCCCCAGCATTTT	CASTTPPSQPQHF	-	many	TRBJ1-5	TRBV28	13